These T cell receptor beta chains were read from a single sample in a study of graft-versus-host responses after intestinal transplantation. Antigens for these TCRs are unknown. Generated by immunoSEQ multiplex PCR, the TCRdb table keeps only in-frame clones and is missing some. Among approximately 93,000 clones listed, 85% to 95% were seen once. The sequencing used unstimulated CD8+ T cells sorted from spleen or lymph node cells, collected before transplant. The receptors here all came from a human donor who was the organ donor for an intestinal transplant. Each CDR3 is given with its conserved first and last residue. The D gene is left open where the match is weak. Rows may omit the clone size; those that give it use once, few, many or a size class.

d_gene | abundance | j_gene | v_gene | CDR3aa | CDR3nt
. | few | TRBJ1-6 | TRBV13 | CASSLDGSSPLHF | TGTGCCAGCAGCTTAGATGGGAGTTCACCCCTCCACTTT
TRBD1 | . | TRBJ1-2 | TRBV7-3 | CASSRDREYGYTF | TGTGCCAGCAGCCGGGACAGGGAGTACGGCTACACCTTC
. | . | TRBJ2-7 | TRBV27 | CASSLTALAEQYF | TGTGCCAGCAGTTTGACAGCATTGGCCGAGCAGTACTTC
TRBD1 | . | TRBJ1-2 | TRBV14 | CASSQVIRDREYGYTF | TGTGCCAGCAGCCAAGTAATTCGGGACAGGGAGTATGGCTACACCTTC
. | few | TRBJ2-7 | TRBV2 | CASSEWALQEVYEQYF | TGTGCCAGCAGTGAATGGGCGTTACAAGAAGTCTACGAGCAGTACTTC
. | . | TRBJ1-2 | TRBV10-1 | CASPGTCRGGYTF | TGCGCCAGCCCCGGAACGTGTCGGGGGGGCTACACCTTC
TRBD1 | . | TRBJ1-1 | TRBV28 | CASSFGRGLRNTEAFF | TGTGCCAGCAGTTTTGGCAGGGGGCTTAGGAACACTGAAGCTTTCTTT
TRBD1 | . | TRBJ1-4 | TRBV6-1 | CASSDFWQILRDRVYEKLFF | TGTGCCAGCAGTGACTTTTGGCAAATCCTGCGGGACAGGGTATATGAAAAACTGTTTTTT
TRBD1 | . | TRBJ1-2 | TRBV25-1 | CASSRQGLSGYTF | TGTGCCAGCAGCCGACAGGGCCTAAGTGGCTACACCTTC
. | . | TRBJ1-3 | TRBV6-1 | CASSANTIYF | TGTGCCAGCAGTGCGAACACCATATATTTT
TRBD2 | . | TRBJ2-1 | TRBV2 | CASSEGLAGPSWQFF | TGTGCCAGCAGTGAGGGACTAGCGGGGCCGAGTTGGCAGTTCTTC
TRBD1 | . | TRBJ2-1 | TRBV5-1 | CASSRWDRHGNEQFF | TGCGCCAGCAGCCGATGGGACAGGCACGGCAATGAGCAGTTCTTC